One T cell receptor beta chain is described in this entry. Its cognate antigen is unknown. The data derive from a study of CD8 T cells in ankylosing spondylitis. The CDR3 contains 13 residues. Trimming took off 0 bases at V and 4 bases at J, with 6 bases between the two ends. The germline gives CDR1 ENHRY, CDR2 SYGVKD. Findings and caveats of the study: Within ankylosing spondylitis blood, a TCR beta motif made up of under 10 highly homologous variants appeared to be characteristic. Significantly higher representation of disease-linked clones was reported for matched ankylosing spondylitis synovial fluid.

TCRdb re-called the 5' RACE reads with MiXCR, one entry per CDR3 protein. The sample includes under 170,000 distinct CDR3 sequences, 40% to 50% of them seen just once. The material sequenced was synovial fluid, either unsorted or a sorted T cell fraction (not recorded which). This TCR was recovered from a male donor with ankylosing spondylitis. The J gene is TRBJ1-2, the V gene TRBV10-3; D is uncertain. This CDR3 is CAISESTSYGYTF. The CDR3 DNA reads TGTGCCATCAGTGAGTCGACCAGCTATGGCTACACCTTC.